The clone carrying this T cell receptor beta chain was found many times. The antigen is undetermined. These data come from a study of breast tumors, draining lymph nodes, adjacent tissues. Study conclusions and caveats: Compared with lymph nodes, tumors were less diverse; compared with nontumor tissue, more. Data only fit, rather than demonstrated, lymph node origin of most tumor T cells. Compared with basal-like, luminal-like tumors shared significantly more repertoire with nontumor tissue. Most tumor T cells seemingly derive from lymph node, then expand in tumor.

Samples came from axillary lymph nodes draining the breast cancer. TCRdb analysed the multiplex PCR reads with MiXCR anew, one entry per CDR3 protein. In the table there are 120,000 or so distinct CDR3 sequences, 15% to 20% of which are singletons. CDR1 SNHLY and CDR2 FYNNEI come from the germline V gene. Germline trimming cut 3 bases from V and 7 bases from J; bases unmatched to any gene: 4. This CDR3 is built from 14 residues. This TCR was sampled from a female donor with breast cancer. Some clones in this sample may be carry-over from other donors' samples. Input material: axillary lymph node tissue. The V gene is TRBV2, the J gene TRBJ1-4; 8 bases map to TRBD1. The CDR3 DNA reads as TGTGCCAGCAGTGACAGGGGGCCGATTGAAAAACTGTTTTTT. Protein sequence: CASSDRGPIEKLFF.